Sequencing of this T cell receptor beta chain was carried out in a study of blood T cells in healthy people across ages. Primers used in a second PCR of about 6 to 11 cycles were a sample-barcoded 5' primer and a J-beta primer mix. TCRdb reanalysed the 5' RACE reads using MiXCR and keeps one entry per CDR3 protein. The table includes about 1.5 million distinct CDR3 sequences, 42% detected once. The sample holds a few counts of this clonotype. CDR1 is MNHEY, CDR2 SVGEGT, per germline. The ends lost 11 bases at V and 5 bases at J; junction bases unmatched: 10. CDR3 length: 13 residues. This sequence joins TRBV6-2 or TRBV6-3 and TRBJ2-7, with 9 positions matching TRBD1. This TCR was sampled from a young woman in good health. Sequenced material: blood. This CDR3 is CAGGGTGHNEQYF. Here the CDR3 DNA reads TGTGCCGGAGGCGGGACAGGGCACAACGAGCAGTACTTC.